A selection of T cell receptor beta chains follows, all from one sample in a study of shared clonotypes between healthy human individuals. Some clones are missing from TCRdb's copy, which holds only in-frame ones; the method was immunoSEQ multiplex PCR. Counted here are hundreds of thousands of clones, 77% occurring once; the ten biggest clones make up around 12%. Sequenced sample: PBMCs. The receptors come from a woman aged 40 to 50 in good health. Some clones in this sample may be carry-over from other donors' samples. CDR3s include the opening cysteine and the closing phenylalanine or tryptophan. The order of the fields is clone size, D gene, V gene, J gene, CDR3 length, CDR3 protein, CDR3 DNA. A D gene is named only where the DNA matches it firmly. Rows give clone size only sometimes, using once, few, many, or a class for an expanded clone.

size: few; D: .; V: TRBV19; J: TRBJ2-7; length: 12; CDR3: CASSSGSYEQYF; DNA: TGTGCCAGTAGTTCGGGCTCCTACGAGCAGTACTTC
size: .; D: .; V: TRBV4-3; J: TRBJ2-2; length: 16; CDR3: CASSQADGGGTGELFF; DNA: TGCGCCAGCAGCCAAGCCGACGGGGGCGGGACCGGGGAGCTGTTTTTT
size: few; D: TRBD1; V: TRBV7-9; J: TRBJ2-1; length: 15; CDR3: CASSPGQGRGNEQFF; DNA: TGTGCCAGCAGCCCGGGACAGGGGAGGGGCAATGAGCAGTTCTTC
size: .; D: TRBD1; V: TRBV28; J: TRBJ2-7; length: 14; CDR3: CASRIPRTGNEQYF; DNA: TGTGCCAGCAGAATCCCGAGGACAGGGAACGAGCAGTACTTC
size: many; D: TRBD1; V: TRBV30; J: TRBJ1-4; length: 17; CDR3: CAWSVNRGHATNEKLFF; DNA: TGTGCCTGGAGTGTTAACAGGGGCCATGCAACTAATGAAAAACTGTTTTTT
size: few; D: .; V: TRBV4-1; J: TRBJ1-2; length: 15; CDR3: CASSPQARGDYGYTF; DNA: TGCGCCAGCAGCCCACAGGCTCGCGGAGACTATGGCTACACCTTC
size: .; D: .; V: TRBV19; J: TRBJ2-3; length: 14; CDR3: CASTHLGVTDTQYF; DNA: TGTGCCAGTACCCACCTGGGGGTCACAGATACGCAGTATTTT
size: .; D: TRBD2; V: TRBV6-5; J: TRBJ2-7; length: 15; CDR3: CASSALAGASYEQYF; DNA: TGTGCCAGCAGCGCACTAGCGGGAGCTTCCTACGAGCAGTACTTC
size: many; D: TRBD1; V: TRBV19; J: TRBJ2-2; length: 16; CDR3: CASRKGQFLDTGELFF; DNA: TGTGCCAGTAGAAAGGGACAGTTCCTCGACACCGGGGAGCTGTTTTTT
size: .; D: .; V: TRBV5-1; J: TRBJ1-3; length: 13; CDR3: CASSTDSGNTIYF; DNA: TGCGCCAGCAGCACGGACAGTGGAAACACCATATATTTT
size: .; D: TRBD2; V: TRBV28; J: TRBJ2-4; length: 18; CDR3: CASSLVGLGVTAKNIQYF; DNA: TGTGCCAGCAGTTTAGTGGGACTAGGTGTGACAGCCAAAAACATTCAGTACTTC
size: .; D: TRBD2; V: TRBV13; J: TRBJ2-3; length: 14; CDR3: CASRRTSGRISQYF; DNA: TGTGCCAGCAGACGGACTAGCGGGAGAATATCGCAGTATTTT
size: .; D: .; V: TRBV2; J: TRBJ1-4; length: 14; CDR3: CASRGDSFGEKLFF; DNA: TGTGCCAGCAGGGGCGACAGCTTTGGGGAAAAACTGTTTTTT
size: .; D: .; V: TRBV18; J: TRBJ2-1; length: 13; CDR3: CASSPNWNNEQFF; DNA: TGTGCCAGCTCACCCAACTGGAACAATGAGCAGTTCTTC
size: .; D: .; V: TRBV19; J: TRBJ2-2; length: 17; CDR3: CASSTALGPLNTGELFF; DNA: TGTGCCAGTAGTACCGCACTCGGGCCCTTAAACACCGGGGAGCTGTTTTTT
size: .; D: TRBD2; V: TRBV5-1; J: TRBJ2-3; length: 16; CDR3: CASSLFSGINTDTQYF; DNA: TGCGCCAGCAGCCTATTTAGCGGGATTAACACAGATACGCAGTATTTT
size: .; D: .; V: TRBV7-9; J: TRBJ1-1; length: 12; CDR3: CATRSRNTEAFF; DNA: TGTGCCACCCGAAGCCGGAACACTGAAGCTTTCTTT
size: .; D: TRBD2; V: TRBV28; J: TRBJ2-7; length: 14; CDR3: CASSFGGAAKEQYF; DNA: TGTGCCAGCAGTTTCGGGGGGGCCGCAAAAGAGCAGTACTTC
size: .; D: .; V: TRBV2; J: TRBJ1-1; length: 14; CDR3: CASSSTTTNTEAFF; DNA: TGTGCCAGCTCGTCCACAACGACGAACACTGAAGCTTTCTTT
size: once; D: TRBD2; V: TRBV19; J: TRBJ2-2; length: 17; CDR3: CASSTRLAEGNTGELFF; DNA: TGTGCCAGTAGTACCCGACTAGCGGAGGGGAACACCGGGGAGCTGTTTTTT
size: .; D: .; V: TRBV6-1; J: TRBJ1-4; length: 13; CDR3: CASRGIGLEKLFF; DNA: TGTGCCAGCAGAGGGATCGGGCTGGAAAAACTGTTTTTT
size: .; D: .; V: TRBV9; J: TRBJ1-3; length: 14; CDR3: CASSVSRGGNTIYF; DNA: TGTGCCAGCAGCGTTAGCCGCGGAGGAAACACCATATATTTT
size: .; D: .; V: TRBV7-8; J: TRBJ2-2; length: 16; CDR3: CASSLAQGTNTGELFF; DNA: TGTGCCAGCAGCTTAGCGCAGGGGACGAACACCGGGGAGCTGTTTTTT
size: .; D: TRBD2; V: TRBV27; J: TRBJ2-7; length: 13; CDR3: CASSLSGGERQYF; DNA: TGTGCCAGCAGTTTATCCGGGGGGGAAAGGCAGTACTTC
size: few; D: .; V: TRBV30; J: TRBJ2-5; length: 13; CDR3: CAWSVSLSETRYF; DNA: TGTGCCTGGAGTGTATCCCTAAGTGAGACCCGGTACTTC
size: .; D: .; V: TRBV18; J: TRBJ2-7; length: 14; CDR3: CASSPFGLVYEQYF; DNA: TGTGCCAGCTCACCGTTCGGGCTGGTATACGAGCAGTACTTC
size: few; D: .; V: TRBV5-1; J: TRBJ2-7; length: 13; CDR3: CASSFTSHYEQYF; DNA: TGCGCCAGCAGCTTCACTAGCCACTACGAGCAGTACTTC
size: .; D: TRBD1; V: TRBV10-2; J: TRBJ2-7; length: 13; CDR3: CASGTGVSYEQYF; DNA: TGCGCCAGCGGGACAGGGGTCTCCTACGAGCAGTACTTC
size: .; D: TRBD1; V: TRBV7-3; J: TRBJ1-4; length: 16; CDR3: CASSIPGQGLARKLFF; DNA: TGTGCCAGCAGCATCCCGGGACAGGGTCTTGCTCGAAAACTGTTTTTT
size: .; D: TRBD1; V: TRBV4-2; J: TRBJ2-5; length: 15; CDR3: CASSQGQGASETQYF; DNA: TGTGCCAGCAGCCAAGGGCAGGGGGCGAGTGAGACCCAGTACTTC
size: .; D: TRBD2; V: TRBV19; J: TRBJ2-7; length: 16; CDR3: CASSIAGLAGAREQYF; DNA: TGTGCCAGTAGTATAGCGGGACTAGCGGGAGCTCGCGAGCAGTACTTC
size: few; D: .; V: TRBV7-9; J: TRBJ1-5; length: 15; CDR3: CASSPRGGNNQPQHF; DNA: TGTGCCAGCAGCCCCCGGGGGGGAAACAATCAGCCCCAGCATTTT